This TCR beta chain was sequenced for a study of T cell responses to AZD1222 COVID-19 vaccine. The CDR3 covers 13 residues. Trimming pared 3 bases from V and 6 bases from J, leaving 11 bases between. The table came from immunoSEQ multiplex PCR; TCRdb's copy has only in-frame clones and leaves some out. This sample carries some 120,000 clones, under 85% of them seen once, and the ten largest clones take 5% to 7%. In regard to this clone: Antigen specificity is unknown.

Study-wide results and limits: Baseline serology detected seropositivity in only 5 or 6 AZD1222 recipients. Mostly white British, mostly female donors; authors suggested clonal diversity may be underestimated. Spike-specific TCR depth and breadth grew after two AZD1222 doses. Nearly half of unique spike-specific TCRs reportedly avoided B.1.351 and B.1.1.7 mutated regions.

This clonotype originated in an adult in good health. The gene calls are TRBV12-3 or TRBV12-4 and TRBJ1-1; no reliable D call. The sequences come from peripheral blood, collected on day 0 of AZD1222 vaccination. CDR3 region: CASSLFRVPEAFF. CDR3 DNA: TGTGCCAGCAGTTTGTTCCGGGTTCCTGAAGCTTTCTTT.